The T cell receptor beta chain described here comes from a study of T-cell reconstitution after alpha-beta-depleted transplantation in children. Whole-study results and caveats: T-cell numbers and diversity, one year after transplant, stemmed largely from T cells that were newly produced. Reported findings indicate that, about two months after transplant, alpha-beta T cells came from several hundred expanded clones, which were derived from non-depleted graft cells. For some patients, TCRbeta diversity was high at day 60 because of recipient T cells and thymic progenitors that survived.

Researchers prepared the TCRbeta library using unique molecular identifiers, the study reports. In TCRdb, the PCR reads were re-called with MiXCR into one record per CDR3 protein. The repertoire includes 81,000 or so distinct CDR3 sequences, about a sixth of them detected once, and about 18% sits in the top ten. Between the trimmed V and J ends, which lost 7 bases and 0 bases, there was a span of 13 bases. CDR3 length: 15 residues. Germline CDR1 reads LNHDA; CDR2 reads SQIVND (reference sequence). In its sample, this clonotype was seen once. What it recognizes is unknown. The receptor was isolated from a male patient aged 2-15 years who had a stem cell transplant for acute lymphoblastic leukemia, so the T cells may come from the graft donor. Sample: PBMCs, mostly from graft donor cells, taken 180 days after TCRalphabeta/CD19-depleted stem cell transplant. This chain links TRBV19 with TRBJ1-3; D not certain. The CDR3 region is CASTLWAFSGNTIYF. The CDR3 DNA sequence: TGTGCCAGTACCCTCTGGGCCTTCTCTGGAAACACCATATATTTT.